This TCR beta chain was sequenced during a study of blood T cells in healthy people across ages. Study outcomes and limitations: Not knowing donor CMV status may have confounded expanded clonotype changes. Higher diversity, along with more naive CD4+ cells, distinguished long-lived donors from aged donors.

CDR1 is DFQATT and CDR2 is SNEGSKA in the germline V gene (reference sequence). Trimming removed 3 bases at V and 3 bases at J, with 27 bases between. This CDR3 has 18 amino acids. This clonotype was seen ten or more times. Its antigen is still unknown. A sample-barcoded 5' primer and a J-beta primer mix were used in a second PCR of roughly 7 to 11 cycles. The template-switch adaptor was a 5' adaptor with 12 random nucleotides. It tagged each cDNA molecule. TCRdb reprocessed the 5' RACE reads with MiXCR, giving one entry per CDR3 protein. The table includes 380,000 or so distinct CDR3 sequences, about 52% detected once.

Sequenced: blood. The V call is TRBV20-1, the J call TRBJ2-7; TRBD2 is a possible D gene (6 bases). This clonotype was sampled from a man between 60 and 70 years old in good health. DNA for the CDR3: TGCAGTGCTAGGGAGGGATCCCCGGTGTCGGGTAGGGGCTACGAGCAGTACTTC. Translation gives CSAREGSPVSGRGYEQYF.